Given below is one T cell receptor (beta chain) in context. This sample was taken from a study of blood T cell repertoires in COVID-19. Study-wide context: PBMCs, B-cell-depleted T cells, or T cells were the source of the cDNA or gDNA that made up the material.

Measured with immunoSEQ multiplex PCR; TCRdb has only the in-frame clones, and not every one. The table includes 65,000 to 80,000 clones, roughly 90% detected once. This TCR came from a man between 25 and 39 years old with acute or convalescent COVID-19. Sequenced material: peripheral blood.

The chain's CDR3 is CASSREVAQETQYF. The CDR3 bases are TGTGCCAGCAGTAGGGAGGTCGCCCAAGAGACCCAGTACTTC. V and J are TRBV2 and TRBJ2-5; TRBD2 is a possible D gene (6 bases). Germline V gives CDR1 SNHLY, CDR2 FYNNEI. CDR3 size: 14 residues. Trimming removed 5 bases at V and 1 base at J, with 11 bases between.